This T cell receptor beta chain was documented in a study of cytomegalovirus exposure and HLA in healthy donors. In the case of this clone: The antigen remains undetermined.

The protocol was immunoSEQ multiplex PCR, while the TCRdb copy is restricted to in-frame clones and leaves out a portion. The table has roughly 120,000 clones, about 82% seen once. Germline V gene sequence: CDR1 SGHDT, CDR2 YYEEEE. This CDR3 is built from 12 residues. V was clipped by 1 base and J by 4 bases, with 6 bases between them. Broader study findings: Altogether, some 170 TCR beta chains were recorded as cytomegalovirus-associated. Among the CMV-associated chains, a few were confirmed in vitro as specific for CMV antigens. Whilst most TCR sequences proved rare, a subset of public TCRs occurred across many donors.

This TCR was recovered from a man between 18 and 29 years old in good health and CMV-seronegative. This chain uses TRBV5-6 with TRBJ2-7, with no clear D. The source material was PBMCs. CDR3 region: CASSLKRYEQYF. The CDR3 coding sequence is TGTGCCAGCAGCTTGAAGAGGTACGAGCAGTACTTC. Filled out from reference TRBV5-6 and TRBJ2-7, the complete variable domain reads DAGVTQSPTHLIKTRGQQVTLRCSPKSGHDTVSWYQQALGQGPQFIFQYYEEEERQRGNFPDRFSGHQFPNYSSELNVNALLLGDSALYLCASSLKRYEQYFGPGTRLTVT.